This passage covers 2 T cell receptor beta chains from one sample sequenced in a study of OX40 agonist ivuxolimab in advanced cancers. Clones were read by immunoSEQ multiplex PCR, and TCRdb kept only the in-frame ones, dropping some. The repertoire includes some 70,000 clones, around nine tenths of them detected once, and roughly 1.9% sits in the top ten. The sample here was CD4+ or CD8+ T cells sorted from blood, taken in a trial of the OX40 agonist ivuxolimab. Source of these receptors: an adult with an advanced solid tumor such as melanoma, head and neck, liver or kidney cancer.

This clone was seen just once. The chain's CDR3 is CASSLNSPQNSNQPQHF. CDR3 bases: TGTGCCAGCTCACTAAATAGCCCGCAGAATAGCAATCAGCCCCAGCATTTT. The gene calls are TRBV18 and TRBJ1-5; D gene uncertain. V lost 4 bases and J 0 bases, leaving 16 bases between the germline ends. Looked up from germline, CDR1 is KGHSH and CDR2 is LQKENI. The length of the CDR3 is 17 residues.

The chain has TRBV10-1 and TRBJ2-2, with D uncertain. Trimming stripped 3 bases from V and 1 base from J, with 3 bases between. The CDR3 consists of 13 residues. CDR1 WNHNN and CDR2 SYGVQD come from the germline V gene (reference sequence). The CDR3 coding sequence is TGCGCCAGCAGTGATCGGAACACCGGGGAGCTGTTTTTT. Protein: CASSDRNTGELFF.